A selection of T cell receptor beta chains follows, all from one sample in a study of shared clonotypes between healthy human individuals. Here immunoSEQ multiplex PCR was the method, and the copy in TCRdb shows in-frame clones only, minus some. Among about 2.2 million clones listed, around 93% were seen once. Sequences were obtained from naive CD8+ T cells from PBMCs. All receptors derive from a man aged 18 to 35 in good health. Some clones in this sample may be carry-over from other donors' samples. CDR3s leave out the opening cysteine and the closing phenylalanine or tryptophan.

>TRBV7-8|TRBJ1-2
ASSPGAVSYGYT
>TRBV5-1|TRBJ1-1
ASSETGPRGTEAF
>TRBV9|TRBJ2-3
ASSVGNGATDTQY
>TRBV6-6|TRBJ1-5
ASIGDVNQPQH
>TRBV27|TRBJ2-2
ATYGGTGELF
>TRBV28|TRBJ1-4
ASSLGLGGREKLF
>TRBV6-1|TRBJ2-1
ASSLAGRSLNEQF
>TRBV4-1|TRBJ2-2
ASSQDGTANTGELF
>TRBV6-6|TRBJ2-1
ASLGHYNEQF
>TRBV18|TRBJ2-3
ASSPSDREGSTDTQY
>TRBV13|TRBJ2-2
ASSLTSGNDGELF
>TRBV7-9|TRBJ2-5
ASSSPLVEAETQY
>TRBV7-2|TRBJ1-3
ASSSAGWGNTIY
>TRBV19|TRBJ1-1
ASSPGGTEAF
>TRBV19|TRBJ1-2
ASSIGTGKGATYGYT
>TRBV28|TRBJ2-3
ASSPLQGRRTDTQY
>TRBV6-4|TRBJ2-1
ASSDFPRGRNEQF
>TRBV4-1|TRBJ1-5
ASSPARGRQPQH
>TRBV5-5|TRBJ2-1
ASSLGTGDNEQF
>TRBV5-1|TRBJ2-7
ASSLAPRGVGFYEQY
>TRBV5-6|TRBJ2-2
ASSWGISGELF
>TRBV5-1|TRBJ1-6
ASSANGDSPLH
>TRBV14|TRBJ2-1
ASSHLGGGHYNEQF
>TRBV30|TRBJ2-7
AWSSYGGSSYEQY
>TRBV27|TRBJ1-2
ASSPTAAGGNYGYT
>TRBV6-4|TRBJ2-1
ASSDSGRTSSYNEQF
>TRBV7-9|TRBJ2-2
ASSYYPGQITTGELF
>TRBV5-6|TRBJ1-1
ASSLAPGPRATEAF
>TRBV27|TRBJ1-3
ASSPGGRGSGNTIY
>TRBV7-7|TRBJ2-1
ASSSLIIDEQF
>TRBV7-9|TRBJ2-7
ASELSDGRADYEQY
>TRBV5-1|TRBJ1-1
ASSLAVRVDMNTEAF
>TRBV11-2|TRBJ2-5
ASSLARQETQY
>TRBV4-3|TRBJ1-2
ASSQDRTDNYGYT
>TRBV5-6|TRBJ1-6
ASSAGTGNSPLH
>TRBV7-9|TRBJ2-1
ASSLVGGSYNEQF
>TRBV27|TRBJ1-5
ASSPQTGANQPQH
>TRBV6-1|TRBJ2-1
ASRPPGQTYNEQF
>TRBV30|TRBJ2-7
AWRYSQYEQY
>TRBV2|TRBJ1-5
ASSEHPRQPQH
>TRBV18|TRBJ2-7
ASSHRDRLRWEQY
>TRBV10-3|TRBJ2-7
AISESLGTTLSYEQY
>TRBV4-1|TRBJ2-7
ASSQDSGLASRDRQY
>TRBV5-1|TRBJ1-4
ASSQQQGLDEKLF
>TRBV5-1|TRBJ1-2
ATRQGYGYT
>TRBV28|TRBJ2-1
ASSFSGLNNEQF
>TRBV4-1|TRBJ2-2
ASSHVDSDYGELF
>TRBV27|TRBJ2-7
ATGQFLGYEQY
>TRBV19|TRBJ2-3
ASSIGSSTDTQY
>TRBV28|TRBJ2-7
ASSLLGQVNEQY